The T cell receptor (beta chain) under discussion was sequenced for a study of blood T cell repertoires in COVID-19. Looking at the study overall: COVID-19 samples collected from the United States, Italy and Spain covered acute and convalescent phases.

Here immunoSEQ multiplex PCR was the method, and the copy in TCRdb shows in-frame clones only, minus some. The sample lists approximately 280,000 clones; 86% were seen once. Germline-derived CDR1 and CDR2 are MGHDK and SYGVNS. V was shortened by 3 bases and J by 0 bases, with 2 bases between the two germline ends. The CDR3 has 12 residues. This receptor was identified in a woman in her late teens or twenties who had recovered from COVID-19. Sequencing was done on a sample of PBMCs or T cells enriched from blood (not recorded which). This sequence joins TRBV25-1 and TRBJ2-5; D unclear. CDR3 residues: CASSDYQETQYF. In DNA, the CDR3 is TGTGCCAGCAGTGACTACCAAGAGACCCAGTACTTC.